These 29 T cell receptor beta chains share one sample of origin, sequenced in a study of T cells in Graves' hyperthyroidism and ophthalmopathy. TCR beta CDR3 sequences were amplified from RNA transcripts. First-round RT-PCR targeting the TCR CDR3 was performed with the HTBI primer set. TCRdb reprocessed the multiplex PCR reads with MiXCR, giving one entry per CDR3 protein. The sample has approximately 610,000 distinct CDR3 sequences; 14% to 15% are singletons. Material: blood. The receptor source for this set is a woman aged 40 to 50 with Graves' ophthalmopathy.

This clonotype showed up just a few times. V gene TRBV20-1 combines with J gene TRBJ2-4; D is unclear. The CDR3 extends over 14 amino acids. The V end was cut by 0 bases, the J end by 0 bases, with 6 bases between. In germline, CDR1 is DFQATT, CDR2 SNEGSKA (reference sequence). DNA of the CDR3: TGCAGTGCTAGAGAGGAAAGAGCCAAAAACATTCAGTACTTC. It translates to CSAREERAKNIQYF.

This clonotype occurred a few times. This sequence joins TRBV7-9 and TRBJ1-2; the D is unclear. This CDR3 spans 14 amino acids. Trimming took 0 bases from V and 7 from J, leaving 12 bases between them. Germline CDR1 reads SEHNR; CDR2 reads FQNEAQ (reference sequence). The CDR3 bases are TGTGCCAGCAGCTTAGCCGTCCCTGACGGTGGCTACACCTTC. This sequence encodes CASSLAVPDGGYTF.

The V gene is TRBV10-2, the J gene TRBJ2-5, with 7 nucleotides matching TRBD2. Germline CDR1 is WSHSY and CDR2 is SAAADI. With 3 bases clipped from V and 2 bases from J, the junction kept 6 bases outside the gene matches. CDR3 length equals 15 residues. This CDR3 reads CASSDLGTTQETQYF. The CDR3 DNA reads TGCGCCAGCAGTGACCTCGGGACTACTCAAGAGACCCAGTACTTC.

This clonotype was found a few times. The chain employs TRBV28 and TRBJ2-7; TRBD2 matches 13 bases. This CDR3 contains 17 residues. CDR1 MDHEN and CDR2 SYDVKM come from the germline V gene. Trimming took 6 bases from V and 2 from J; bases not matched to a gene: 10. The CDR3 DNA follows: TGTGCCAGCAGCCCCGGACTAGCGGGAGAAACTACCTACGAGCAGTACTTC. Residues: CASSPGLAGETTYEQYF.

The sample holds a few counts of this clonotype. The chain has TRBV4-2 and TRBJ2-7; D is perhaps TRBD2 (5 bases). CDR1 is LGHNA and CDR2 is YNFKEQ in the germline V gene. V was shortened by 0 bases and J by 7 bases, with 16 bases between the two germline ends. The length of the CDR3 is 15 residues. As DNA, the CDR3 is TGTGCCAGCAGCCAAGATCAAGCGGTCCTCGGGGAGCAGTACTTC. Encoded protein: CASSQDQAVLGEQYF.

This clonotype appeared many times. The chain combines TRBV6-2 or TRBV6-3 with TRBJ1-1; 8 positions match TRBD1. CDR1 and CDR2 from the germline V gene are MNHEY and SVGEGT. After removal of 6 bases from V and 1 base from J, the junction contained 13 bases not matched to a gene. This CDR3 has 17 residues. Written as DNA, the CDR3 is TGTGCCAGCAGAAAGACCGACAGGGGCGGTGGGAACACTGAAGCTTTCTTT. It encodes CASRKTDRGGGNTEAFF.

This clonotype was counted many times. CDR3 bases: TGTGCCAGCAGCCCTACTAGCGGCCTTATCCAGTACTTC. Translating it yields CASSPTSGLIQYF. The chain is built from TRBV11-2 and TRBJ2-5, with 8 bases matching TRBD2. CDR1 and CDR2 (germline): SGHAT, FQNNGV. After removal of 5 bases from V and 10 bases from J, the junction contained 9 bases not matched to a gene. The CDR3 is 13 residues long.

This clonotype was recorded many times. V gene TRBV2 combines with J gene TRBJ2-5; tentatively, D is TRBD2 (6 bases). Trimming cost V 3 bases and J 1 base, with 12 bases left between them. The CDR3 totals 15 residues. Germline CDR1 is SNHLY and CDR2 is FYNNEI. CDR3 DNA sequence: TGTGCCAGCAGTGACTATAAGGGACTCCAAGAGACCCAGTACTTC. It yields the protein CASSDYKGLQETQYF.

This clonotype was recorded at least ten times. This chain uses TRBV27 with TRBJ1-5; a possible D gene is TRBD1 (5 bases). This CDR3 has 14 residues. Germline lookup yields CDR1 MNHEY and CDR2 SMNVEV (reference sequence). V was clipped by 3 bases and J by 6 bases, with 12 bases between them. DNA for the CDR3: TGTGCCAGCAGTTTTCTGGGGGTGGGTCAGCCCCAGCATTTT. Translation gives CASSFLGVGQPQHF.

This clonotype was counted ten times or more. The chain is built from TRBV29-1 and TRBJ2-7; 9 bases are a match to TRBD1. The CDR3 has 11 amino acids. Germline V CDR1 and CDR2: SQVTM, ANQGSEA. V gave up 7 bases and J gave up 9 bases; unmatched junction bases: 7. For the CDR3, the DNA is TGCAGCGGGGAGACAGGGGGTGCGCAGTACTTC. Translation gives CSGETGGAQYF.

This clonotype was found many times. The chain has TRBV13 and TRBJ2-2, with D tentatively TRBD2 (6 bases). V was pared by 4 bases and J by 5 bases, with 17 bases between. CDR3 size: 16 residues. Germline-derived CDR1 and CDR2 are PRHDT and FYEKMQ (reference sequence). The CDR3 sequence: CASSSSAGTVTGELFF. CDR3 bases: TGTGCCAGCAGCTCTTCTGCCGGGACTGTGACCGGGGAGCTGTTTTTT.

This clonotype was counted at least ten times. The rearrangement joins TRBV28 to TRBJ1-2; 7 bases agree with TRBD1. The CDR3 is 14 amino acids. CDR1 MDHEN and CDR2 SYDVKM come from the germline V gene. Trimming cost V 3 bases and J 8 bases; bases outside gene matches: 9. The CDR3 spells CASSFGQGVGGYTF. The DNA for the CDR3 is TGTGCCAGCAGTTTTGGCCAGGGGGTAGGAGGCTACACCTTC.

At least ten counts were recorded for this clonotype. The rearrangement joins TRBV5-1 to TRBJ1-1, with unresolved D. V dropped 1 base and J dropped 5 bases, with 12 bases sitting between them. The CDR3 loop spans 14 amino acids. CDR1 is SGHRS and CDR2 is YFSETQ in the germline V gene. CDR3 region: CASSLSTTPTEAFF. The CDR3 bases are TGCGCCAGCAGCTTGTCTACCACTCCGACTGAAGCTTTCTTT.

This clonotype was picked up many times. The J gene is TRBJ2-7, the V gene TRBV28, with 9 bases matching TRBD2. The CDR3 consists of 15 residues. V trimming: 3 bases; J trimming: 3 bases; junction bases outside the gene matches: 6. Germline-derived CDR1 and CDR2 are MDHEN and SYDVKM. CDR3 sequence: CASSLAGGPGYEQYF. CDR3 bases: TGTGCCAGCAGTTTGGCGGGAGGGCCGGGCTACGAGCAGTACTTC.

The genes are TRBV12-3 or TRBV12-4 and TRBJ1-2, with 7 bases fitting TRBD1. V shed 5 bases and J 4 bases; nucleotides not matched to a gene: 7. The CDR3 sequence is 14 residues long. Here the CDR3 reads CASSPRTGTYGYTF. CDR3 nucleotides: TGTGCCAGCAGTCCTCGGACAGGAACCTATGGCTACACCTTC.

This clonotype was observed many times. The chain combines TRBV5-5 with TRBJ1-1; D might be TRBD1 (5 bases). The ends were cut back, 6 bases at V and 6 bases at J, with 12 bases in the middle. The germline gives CDR1 SGHKS, CDR2 YYEKEE (reference sequence). This CDR3 is built from 12 residues. CDR3 bases: TGTGCCAGCAAGGGACGCCGAGCTGAAGCTTTCTTT. Its translation: CASKGRRAEAFF.

There are many counts of this clonotype. The chain links TRBV28 to TRBJ1-3; D remains ambiguous. Per the germline V gene, CDR1 is MDHEN and CDR2 is SYDVKM. The CDR3 spans 14 residues. The V and J ends lost 3 bases and 0 bases respectively, with 6 bases between them. The CDR3 reads CASSLTLSGNTIYF. CDR3 bases: TGTGCCAGCAGTTTGACTCTCTCTGGAAACACCATATATTTT. Drawing the rest from reference TRBV28 and TRBJ1-3, the complete variable domain is DVKVTQSSRYLVKRTGEKVFLECVQDMDHENMFWYRQDPGLGLRLIYFSYDVKMKEKGDIPEGYSVSREKKERFSLILESASTNQTSMYLCASSLTLSGNTIYFGEGSWLTVV.

The chain has TRBV10-1 and TRBJ2-2, with TRBD2 as a possible D gene (7 bases). Germline V gene lookup returns CDR1 WNHNN and CDR2 SYGVQD (reference sequence). Between the trimmed V and J ends, which lost 5 bases and 1 base, there was a span of 14 bases. This CDR3 comprises 16 residues. This CDR3 is CASSWEGGLNTGELFF. DNA for the CDR3: TGCGCCAGCAGTTGGGAGGGGGGCCTGAACACCGGGGAGCTGTTTTTT.

This rearrangement joins TRBV5-1 to TRBJ2-2; D is perhaps TRBD1 or TRBD2 (5 bases each). The V end lost 4 bases, the J end lost 4 bases, and 14 bases lay between the germline ends. CDR3 size: 15 residues. The germline gives CDR1 SGHRS, CDR2 YFSETQ. The CDR3, as DNA: TGCGCCAGCAGCCCGGGTCGGGACCCCACCGGGGAGCTGTTTTTT. Residues: CASSPGRDPTGELFF.

This clonotype was detected ten times or more. The rearrangement uses TRBV6-5 and TRBJ1-2; tentatively, D is TRBD1 (5 bases). In germline, CDR1 is MNHEY, CDR2 SVGAGI. This CDR3 is built from 15 residues. Deletions cut 2 bases from V and 5 bases from J, with 15 bases between. As DNA, the CDR3 is TGTGCCAGCAGTTACGAAAATGGGGGAGGATATGGCTACACCTTC. This codes for CASSYENGGGYGYTF.

The V and J genes are TRBV7-8 and TRBJ2-4, with TRBD2 matching 11 bases. The CDR3 covers 16 residues. Trimming at V came to 5 bases and at J to 5 bases, leaving 8 bases not matched to a gene. Germline V CDR1 and CDR2: SGHVS, FQNEAQ. The CDR3 region has the DNA TGTGCCAGCAGCCCTTTAGCGGGAGGGCCAGAAAACATTCAGTACTTC. This sequence encodes CASSPLAGGPENIQYF.

This clonotype was observed a few times. The chain carries TRBV10-3 and TRBJ2-3, with D hard to call. The CDR3 is 15 amino acids. Between the trimmed V and J ends, which lost 0 bases and 0 bases, there was a span of 7 bases. The V gene's germline CDR1 is ENHRY and CDR2 SYGVKD. The CDR3 bases are TGTGCCATCAGTGAGTCGGCGCAGAGCACAGATACGCAGTATTTT. It yields the protein CAISESAQSTDTQYF.

This clonotype was found a few times. The genes are TRBV11-3 and TRBJ2-2; D gene ambiguous. The length of the CDR3 is 15 residues. V lost 5 bases, J lost 3 bases, and 13 bases lay in between. Germline V CDR1 and CDR2: SGHNT, YENEEA. This CDR3 reads CASSPRNDYTGELFF. Here the CDR3 DNA reads TGTGCCAGCAGCCCCCGAAACGATTACACCGGGGAGCTGTTTTTT.

This clonotype turned up a few times. The chain is built from TRBV11-1 and TRBJ2-2; either TRBD1 or TRBD2 may supply D (5 bases each). The CDR3 spans 16 residues. Per germline, CDR1 SGHAT and CDR2 FQDESV (reference sequence). V gave up 0 bases and J gave up 6 bases, with 14 bases separating them. The CDR3 is CASSLATGPPAGELFF. As DNA, the CDR3 is TGTGCCAGCAGCTTAGCAACGGGACCGCCAGCCGGGGAGCTGTTTTTT.

The V and J genes are TRBV5-1 and TRBJ1-2, with D uncertain. The CDR3 has 15 amino acids. V was trimmed by 4 bases and J by 0 bases, leaving 13 bases between them. Germline CDR1 is SGHRS and CDR2 is YFSETQ. In DNA, the CDR3 is TGCGCCAGCAGCCTGGCTGGATCTTCTAACTATGGCTACACCTTC. This encodes CASSLAGSSNYGYTF.

This clonotype came up many times. The rearrangement joins TRBV28 to TRBJ1-3, with D hard to call. The germline V and J ends were trimmed by 8 bases and 0 bases, with 8 bases remaining between them. Germline CDR1 and CDR2: MDHEN and SYDVKM. The CDR3 covers 13 residues. The CDR3 DNA reads TGTGCCAGCGGCAGAAGCTCTGGAAACACCATATATTTT. The encoded protein is CASGRSSGNTIYF.

The V and J genes are TRBV29-1 and TRBJ2-2, with TRBD1 identical over 9 bases. This CDR3 spans 14 amino acids. Germline CDR1 SQVTM, CDR2 ANQGSEA. With V trimmed by 6 bases and J by 5 bases, 7 bases remained unmatched. CDR3 coding DNA: TGCAGCGTCGGGACAGGGATCCAGACCGGGGAGCTGTTTTTT. Encoded protein: CSVGTGIQTGELFF.

The CDR3 protein is CASSYRLADKNIQYF. The DNA for the CDR3 is TGTGCCAGCAGTTACAGACTAGCGGACAAAAACATTCAGTACTTC. The chain links TRBV6-2 or TRBV6-3 to TRBJ2-4; TRBD2 agrees at 9 bases. Germline CDR1 reads MNHEY; CDR2 reads SVGEGT. The V gene end was trimmed by 2 bases and the J gene end by 3 bases; junction bases not matched to a gene: 2. CDR3 length: 15 amino acids.

This clonotype has ten or more counts. The chain carries TRBV20-1 and TRBJ2-5; 7 bases fit TRBD1. The germline gives CDR1 DFQATT, CDR2 SNEGSKA (reference sequence). The CDR3 is made up of 12 amino acids. J gave up 3 bases and V 6 bases, and 4 bases lay outside the gene matches. DNA of the CDR3: TGCAGTGCGACAGGGCGAGAAGAGACCCAGTACTTC. It translates to CSATGREETQYF.